What follows is one T cell receptor (beta chain) and its context. Blood specimens came from baseline, cycle 4 day 1, and cycle 7 day 1. This sample was included in a study of OX40 agonist ivuxolimab in advanced cancers. The repertoire was sequenced with immunoSEQ multiplex PCR; TCRdb's copy has only in-frame clones and lacks some. The sample includes around 18,000 clones, about 67% of them seen just once. The V gene lost 3 bases and the J gene lost 0 bases, with 9 bases spanning the gap. The CDR3 is made up of 15 amino acids. The germline V gene has CDR1 SGHNT and CDR2 YENEEA. The chain recombines TRBV11-3 with TRBJ2-1, with D uncertain. This clonotype was obtained from an adult with an advanced solid tumor such as melanoma, head and neck, liver or kidney cancer. The sample consisted of CD4+ or CD8+ T cells sorted from blood, taken in a trial of the OX40 agonist ivuxolimab. The CDR3 DNA reads as TGTGCCAGCAGCTTCACCGAAACCTCCTACAATGAGCAGTTCTTC. This codes for CASSFTETSYNEQFF.